The 5 T cell receptor beta chains below were found in one sample sequenced in a study of a mutant IDH1 vaccine in newly diagnosed glioma. Sequenced by immunoSEQ multiplex PCR; TCRdb stores in-frame clones only, minus some. The table lists under 40,000 clones, just under 80% of them singletons. Which antigens these TCRs recognize remains unknown. Time point here: week 35, safety follow-up. With topical imiquimod, each dose of the vaccine consisted of 300 ug of mutant IDH1 20-mer peptide. Sample: PBMCs, taken from a glioma patient whose treatment included an IDH1 peptide vaccine. The receptors were sampled from a man aged 35-49 years with glioma. Some clones in this sample may be carry-over from other donors' samples.

The rearrangement uses TRBV6-5 and TRBJ1-1, with D uncertain. Per the germline V gene, CDR1 is MNHEY and CDR2 is SVGAGI. The ends were cut back, 6 bases at V and 4 bases at J, with 18 bases in the middle. The CDR3 loop spans 15 amino acids. CDR3 DNA: TGTGCCAGCAGCCCTCTAGACGGACGGACCACTGAAGCTTTCTTT. This codes for CASSPLDGRTTEAFF.

CDR3 coding DNA: TGTGCCAGCAGTGAACAGGACACAACTAATGAAAAACTGTTTTTT. Translated: CASSEQDTTNEKLFF. This rearrangement joins TRBV2 to TRBJ1-4, with D possibly being TRBD1 (5 bases). Trimming took 2 bases from V and 0 from J, leaving 7 bases between them. Germline V CDR1 and CDR2: SNHLY, FYNNEI. CDR3 size: 15 residues.

The rearrangement joins TRBV21-1 to TRBJ2-1; the table's D gene call, TRBD1, was not cross checked with the DNA. TRBV21-1 is a pseudogene locus. This CDR3 contains 15 residues. The CDR3 here is CASSVGTGEGNEQFF. CDR3 coding DNA: TGTGCCAGCAGCGTTGGGACAGGGGAAGGGAATGAGCAGTTCTTC.

The chain carries TRBV12-5 and TRBJ2-3, with 7 bases that match TRBD1. The CDR3 extends over 14 amino acids. The germline V gene has CDR1 LGHNT and CDR2 FRNRAP. The trim removed 7 bases at V and 5 bases at J, leaving 9 bases unmatched. This chain's CDR3 is CASAPIGGQDTQYF. The CDR3 region has the DNA TGTGCTAGTGCCCCCATAGGGGGCCAAGATACGCAGTATTTT.

This clone appeared once. The V gene is TRBV19, the J gene TRBJ2-3; maybe TRBD2 (6 bases). The CDR3 runs 13 residues. Trimming shortened V by 11 bases and J by 0 bases, and 12 bases separated the two germline ends. Germline V gene lookup returns CDR1 LNHDA and CDR2 SQIVND (reference sequence). CDR3 residues: CASMGTSTDTQYF. The CDR3 coding sequence is TGTGCCTCAATGGGGACTAGCACAGATACGCAGTATTTT.